These 6 T cell receptor beta chains share one sample of origin, sequenced in a study of T cell repertoires in cytomegalovirus infection. TCRdb used MiXCR to reprocess the reads, holding one entry per CDR3 protein. The sample has more than 400,000 distinct CDR3 sequences, 26% seen once. The specimen was PBMCs. These receptors were taken from a human donor in good health (CMV status not recorded). Some clones in this sample may be carry-over from other donors' samples.

In this sample, this clonotype turned up many times. The gene calls are TRBV18 and TRBJ2-7, with TRBD1 as a possible D gene (6 bases). Germline V gene data show CDR1 as KGHSH and CDR2 as LQKENI. The CDR3 is 12 residues long. Trimming took off 8 bases at V and 3 bases at J, with 11 bases between the two ends. CDR3 coding DNA: TGTGCCAGCAGCCCGGACAGCTACGAGCAGTACGTC. Translated, it gives CASSPDSYEQYV.

The V gene is TRBV4-1, the J gene TRBJ1-3; D unclear. Trimming removed 9 bases at V and 0 bases at J, with 12 bases between. Germline V gene lookup returns CDR1 MGHRA and CDR2 YSYEKL. The CDR3 contains 14 residues. The CDR3 region is CASSRPTSGNTIYF. The CDR3 nucleotides are TGCGCCAGTAGTCGCCCGACCTCTGGAAACACCATATATTTT.

The gene calls are TRBV28 and TRBJ2-7; D is perhaps TRBD1 or TRBD2 (5 bases each). In germline, CDR1 is MDHEN, CDR2 SYDVKM. The length of the CDR3 is 16 residues. V shed 3 bases and J shed 3 bases, with 18 bases lying between them. CDR3 residues: CASSFSKGRGNYEQYF. CDR3 DNA: TGTGCCAGCAGTTTCAGTAAGGGACGGGGTAACTACGAGCAGTACTTC.

This chain joins TRBV29-1 and TRBJ1-1; 10 bases map to TRBD1. The J segment lost 6 bases and the V segment lost 3 bases, leaving 7 bases of the junction unmatched. CDR1 and CDR2 from the germline V gene are SQVTM and ANQGSEA. The CDR3 contains 14 residues. CDR3 in amino acids: CSVDLLGQGAEAFF. CDR3 nucleotides: TGCAGCGTTGATTTACTAGGACAGGGGGCTGAAGCTTTCTTT.

This clonotype has a count of ten or more. The chain employs TRBV2 and TRBJ2-2; D is tentatively TRBD1 or TRBD2 (6 bases each). This CDR3 is 15 amino acids long. From germline, CDR1 is SNHLY and CDR2 FYNNEI. V was cut by 4 bases and J by 5 bases, with 14 bases left in between. The CDR3 DNA reads as TGTGCCAGCAGTGCTGGGGGGCTAAGGACCGGGGAGCTGTTTTTT. Translated, it gives CASSAGGLRTGELFF. The variable domain in full, with the rest retrieved from reference TRBV2 and TRBJ2-2, is EPEVTQTPSHQVTQMGQEVILRCVPISNHLYFYWYRQILGQKVEFLVSFYNNEISEKSEIFDDQFSVERPDGSNFTLKIRSTKLEDSAMYFCASSAGGLRTGELFFGEGSRLTVL.

The rearrangement links TRBV29-1 to TRBJ2-3, with unresolved D. CDR1 is SQVTM and CDR2 is ANQGSEA in the germline V gene. V shed 5 bases and J shed 1 base, with 16 bases lying between them. The CDR3 loop spans 15 amino acids. CDR3 coding DNA: TGCAGCGTTACATGGCCACAAGGAGGCACAGATACGCAGTATTTT. As protein: CSVTWPQGGTDTQYF.